Each of the 8 T cell receptor beta chains below was sequenced from the same sample in a study of shared clonotypes between healthy human individuals. TCRdb's table, derived via immunoSEQ multiplex PCR, lists solely in-frame clones and lacks some. The sample contains roughly 1.5 million clones, 98% of which appear only once. The sample taken for sequencing was naive CD4+ T cells sorted from blood. This sample's subset: CD45RA+ positively selected. These receptors were obtained from a man aged 25-40 years in good health.

The chain carries TRBV20-1 and TRBJ2-3; a weak D match, TRBD2 (5 bases). Trimming removed 4 bases at V and 4 bases at J, with 6 bases between. The CDR3 runs 11 residues. The germline CDR1 and CDR2 sequences are DFQATT and SNEGSKA (reference sequence). CDR3 residues: CSAKRADTQYF. The CDR3, as DNA: TGCAGTGCTAAGAGGGCAGATACGCAGTATTTT.

Turning to this clone: Other DNA sequences in this specimen translate into the identical CDR3. The J gene is TRBJ1-2, the V gene TRBV28; 7 bases agree with TRBD1. Trimming cost V 5 bases and J 8 bases; bases outside gene matches: 5. The CDR3 has 12 amino acids. The germline V gene encodes CDR1 MDHEN and CDR2 SYDVKM. CDR3 sequence (DNA): TGTGCCAGCAGTCTAGGGGGCTACGGCTACACCTTC. Protein product: CASSLGGYGYTF.

Of note for this clone: Other DNA sequences in the same sample also yield this CDR3. This chain connects TRBV28 to TRBJ1-1; D gene ambiguous. Germline V CDR1 and CDR2: MDHEN, SYDVKM. CDR3 length: 13 amino acids. V was shortened by 1 base and J by 3 bases, with 6 bases between the two germline ends. The CDR3 bases are TGTGCCAGCAGTTTATTGGGGTACACTGAAGCTTTCTTT. It codes for CASSLLGYTEAFF.

This sequence joins TRBV7-6 and TRBJ1-3; D uncertain. Germline CDR1 reads SGHVS; CDR2 reads FNYEAQ. V dropped 6 bases and J dropped 1 base, with 7 bases sitting between them. The CDR3 is 13 amino acids. CDR3 sequence: CASRSSSGNTIYF. The CDR3 region has the DNA TGTGCCAGCAGGAGCTCGTCTGGAAACACCATATATTTT.

CDR3 sequence reads: CASSPQEVAGPNEQFF. The CDR3 DNA sequence: TGCGCCAGCAGCCCTCAGGAGGTAGCGGGGCCCAATGAGCAGTTCTTC. The chain employs TRBV5-1 and TRBJ2-1; TRBD2 matches 8 bases. Losses at the gene ends were 4 bases for V and 6 bases for J; bases not matched to a gene: 12. The germline gives CDR1 SGHRS, CDR2 YFSETQ. This CDR3 region has 16 residues.

The chain joins TRBV7-2 to TRBJ2-5; D may be TRBD1 or TRBD2 (5 bases each). The CDR3 length is 15 residues. CDR1 and CDR2 from the germline V gene are SGHTA and FQGNSA. Trimming stripped 1 base from V and 2 bases from J, with 11 bases between. The CDR3, as DNA: TGTGCCAGCAGCTTAGGGAGTGGGGGTCAAGAGACCCAGTACTTC. Translating it yields CASSLGSGGQETQYF.

The CDR3 DNA reads TGCGCCAGCAGCACAGAAGGTAATCAGCCCCAGCATTTT. Protein: CASSTEGNQPQHF. The genes are TRBV5-1 and TRBJ1-5; D ambiguous. Germline V gene sequence: CDR1 SGHRS, CDR2 YFSETQ. Trimming cost V 4 bases and J 4 bases, with 9 bases left between them. There are 13 residues in the CDR3.

The J gene is TRBJ1-2, the V gene TRBV6-1; D unresolved. V lost 1 base to trimming and J lost 8 bases, with 17 bases between them. Germline V gives CDR1 MNHNS, CDR2 SASEGT. CDR3 length: 15 amino acids. The CDR3 DNA is TGTGCCAGCAGTGAAGTACGTGGAGACGTGAGCGGCTACACCTTC. Protein sequence: CASSEVRGDVSGYTF.